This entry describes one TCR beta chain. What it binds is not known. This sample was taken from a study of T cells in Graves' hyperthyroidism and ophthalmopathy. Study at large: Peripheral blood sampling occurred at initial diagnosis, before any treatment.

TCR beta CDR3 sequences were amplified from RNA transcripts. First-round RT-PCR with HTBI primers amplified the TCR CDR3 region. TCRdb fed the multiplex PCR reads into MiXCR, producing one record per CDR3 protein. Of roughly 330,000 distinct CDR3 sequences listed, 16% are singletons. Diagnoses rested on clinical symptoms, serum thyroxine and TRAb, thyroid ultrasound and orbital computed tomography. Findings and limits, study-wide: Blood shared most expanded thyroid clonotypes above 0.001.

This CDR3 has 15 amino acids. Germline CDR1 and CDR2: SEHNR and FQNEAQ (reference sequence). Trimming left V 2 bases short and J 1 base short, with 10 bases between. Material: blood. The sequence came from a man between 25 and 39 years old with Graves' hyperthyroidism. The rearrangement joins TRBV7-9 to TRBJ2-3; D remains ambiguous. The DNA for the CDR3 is TGTGCCAGCAGCTTAAACCGGGTTGGCACAGATACGCAGTATTTT. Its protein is CASSLNRVGTDTQYF. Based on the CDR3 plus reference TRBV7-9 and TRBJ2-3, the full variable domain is DTGVSQNPRHKITKRGQNVTFRCDPISEHNRLYWYRQTLGQGPEFLTYFQNEAQLEKSRLLSDRFSAERPKGSFSTLEIQRTEQGDSAMYLCASSLNRVGTDTQYFGPGTRLTVL.